A single T cell receptor (beta chain) is shown here with its context. The source of the sample is a study of blood T cell repertoires in COVID-19. Study context: Donors in the United States, Italy and Spain gave samples during acute or convalescent COVID-19. T cells, B-cell-depleted T cells, or PBMCs supplied cDNA or gDNA.

The authors' processing: Reference gene primer amplification gave nucleated cell count estimates. The protocol was immunoSEQ multiplex PCR, while the TCRdb copy is restricted to in-frame clones and leaves out a portion. V and J calls and clone size are given by that table; D and trimming were obtained from the DNA. The sample has 200,000 to 250,000 clones, around 88% seen once. The receptor's source is a man older than 75 with acute or convalescent COVID-19. The sequenced sample was peripheral blood.

The CDR3 DNA reads as TGCGCCAGCAGCTTGGCGGGGGGGAAAGAGACCCAGTACTTC. Residues: CASSLAGGKETQYF. The genes are TRBV5-1 and TRBJ2-5; TRBD2 matches 8 bases. The J segment lost 3 bases and the V segment lost 0 bases, leaving 1 base of the junction unmatched. The CDR3 sequence is 14 residues long. Germline V CDR1 and CDR2: SGHRS, YFSETQ.